These T cell receptor beta chains were read from a single sample in a study of blood T cell repertoires in COVID-19. Clones were sequenced by immunoSEQ multiplex PCR, and TCRdb holds only the in-frame ones, with some missing. The sample has some 120,000 clones; 65% to 85% are singletons. Sequencing was done on a sample of peripheral blood. Source of these receptors: an elderly man with active or convalescent COVID-19. CDR3s include the opening cysteine and the closing phenylalanine or tryptophan. A D gene is named only where the DNA matches it firmly. The size field is filled for only some rows; it gives once, few, many or a size class.

DNA: TGCGCCAGCAGCCAAGATCGACAGGGGGCGAGCGGGGAGCTGTTTTTT
CDR3: CASSQDRQGASGELFF
V: TRBV4-3
J: TRBJ2-2
size: -
D: TRBD1

DNA: TGTGCCAGCAGTTCCGGGACAGGGGGATGGGAGCAGTTCTTC
CDR3: CASSSGTGGWEQFF
V: TRBV28
J: TRBJ2-1
size: -
D: TRBD1

DNA: TGTGCCAGCAGCTTATTAGAGGGACTTGTGCAATCTGAGCAGTTCTTC
CDR3: CASSLLEGLVQSEQFF
V: TRBV7-2
J: TRBJ2-1
size: -
D: -

DNA: TGTGCCATCAGTGAGATTGAGGGGGCTCGGAATCTGCCCCAGCATTTT
CDR3: CAISEIEGARNLPQHF
V: TRBV10-3
J: TRBJ1-5
size: -
D: TRBD1

DNA: TGTGCCAGCAGAAGACAGGGAAACAATGAGCAGTTCTTC
CDR3: CASRRQGNNEQFF
V: TRBV6-5
J: TRBJ2-1
size: -
D: TRBD1

DNA: TGTGCCAGCAGTGGTCAGGGTTCTGAAGCTTTCTTT
CDR3: CASSGQGSEAFF
V: TRBV2
J: TRBJ1-1
size: few
D: -

DNA: TGTGCCAGCAGCCTCCCTGGGGCCAACGTCCTGACTTTC
CDR3: CASSLPGANVLTF
V: TRBV12-3/TRBV12-4
J: TRBJ2-6
size: few
D: -

DNA: TGTGCCAGCAGCTTGAGCCCATCAACTAACTATGGCTACACCTTC
CDR3: CASSLSPSTNYGYTF
V: TRBV5-5
J: TRBJ1-2
size: -
D: -

DNA: TGTGCCATCAACATCCGGGGTTTAGGGGAGGGAACAGATACGCAGTATTTT
CDR3: CAINIRGLGEGTDTQYF
V: TRBV10-3
J: TRBJ2-3
size: -
D: TRBD2

DNA: TGTGCCAGCAGCTTGGTGAAGGGGACAGGGACACTGGATAATTCACCCCTCCACTTT
CDR3: CASSLVKGTGTLDNSPLHF
V: TRBV5-8
J: TRBJ1-6
size: -
D: TRBD1

DNA: TGTGCCAGCAGTTTAGACAGGGGGTGGTCCTACAATGAGCAGTTCTTC
CDR3: CASSLDRGWSYNEQFF
V: TRBV27
J: TRBJ2-1
size: few
D: TRBD1

DNA: TGTGCCAGCAGTTACGAGTGGAAAGGCGGTGAGCAGTTCTTC
CDR3: CASSYEWKGGEQFF
V: TRBV6-2/TRBV6-3
J: TRBJ2-1
size: -
D: -

DNA: TGTGCCAGTAGTGGGACTAGCGGGGCCACAGATACGCAGTATTTT
CDR3: CASSGTSGATDTQYF
V: TRBV19
J: TRBJ2-3
size: -
D: TRBD2

DNA: TGTGCTAGTGGTTTGGGGGCAGGGGTTAACTATGGCTACACCTTC
CDR3: CASGLGAGVNYGYTF
V: TRBV12-5
J: TRBJ1-2
size: -
D: -

DNA: TGCGCCAGCAGCCAAGGGCTTAGCGGGGGCCAGTGGACCCAGTACTTC
CDR3: CASSQGLSGGQWTQYF
V: TRBV4-3
J: TRBJ2-5
size: -
D: TRBD2

DNA: TGTGCCAGCAGTCTAAGAATGGATGAAAAACTGTTTTTT
CDR3: CASSLRMDEKLFF
V: TRBV28
J: TRBJ1-4
size: -
D: -

DNA: TGTGCCAGCAGTGATAGCGGGGGGAGCGATGAGCAGTTCTTC
CDR3: CASSDSGGSDEQFF
V: TRBV6-2/TRBV6-3
J: TRBJ2-1
size: -
D: TRBD2

DNA: TGTGCCAGCAGCTTGTACGGGTTCGAAGAAAAACTGTTTTTT
CDR3: CASSLYGFEEKLFF
V: TRBV5-5
J: TRBJ1-4
size: few
D: -

DNA: TGTGCCAGCACCCCTACCCTGAACACCGGGGAGCTGTTTTTT
CDR3: CASTPTLNTGELFF
V: TRBV3-1/TRBV3-2
J: TRBJ2-2
size: -
D: -

DNA: TGTGCCAGTAGCAGGTCCTTCAATAGCAATCAGCCCCAGCATTTT
CDR3: CASSRSFNSNQPQHF
V: TRBV19
J: TRBJ1-5
size: -
D: -

DNA: TGTGCCAGCAGCTTTGACTGGGACAGCTCCTACGAGCAGTACTTC
CDR3: CASSFDWDSSYEQYF
V: TRBV7-2
J: TRBJ2-7
size: -
D: TRBD1

DNA: TGTGCCAGCAGACAGGGACAGCCCAACACCGGGGAGCTGTTTTTT
CDR3: CASRQGQPNTGELFF
V: TRBV27
J: TRBJ2-2
size: -
D: TRBD1

DNA: TGTGCCAGCAGCTCCCTAGCGGGGGGGCGTCCCACCACCGGGGAGCTGTTTTTT
CDR3: CASSSLAGGRPTTGELFF
V: TRBV7-8
J: TRBJ2-2
size: -
D: TRBD2

DNA: TGTGCCAGCAGTCGGACTAAAACGCTTTCGGATACGCAGTATTTT
CDR3: CASSRTKTLSDTQYF
V: TRBV6-4
J: TRBJ2-3
size: -
D: -

DNA: TGTGCCAGCAGTGAAGGCGGGTGGGGAGAGCAGTACTTC
CDR3: CASSEGGWGEQYF
V: TRBV6-1
J: TRBJ2-7
size: -
D: -

DNA: TGTGCCAGCAGTTCCCCCCTGGCGGGGGGTTATGAGCAGTTCTTC
CDR3: CASSSPLAGGYEQFF
V: TRBV27
J: TRBJ2-1
size: -
D: TRBD2

DNA: TGTGCCAGCAGCACCTCCGGGAGGAGAGGCTACACCTTC
CDR3: CASSTSGRRGYTF
V: TRBV6-5
J: TRBJ1-2
size: -
D: -

DNA: TGCGCCAGCAGTATGGGAGGGGATCAGACAGATACGCAGTATTTT
CDR3: CASSMGGDQTDTQYF
V: TRBV5-1
J: TRBJ2-3
size: -
D: TRBD2

DNA: TGTGCCAGCAGCTCCGAGGGAGGGCTAGCCACTGAAGCTTTCTTT
CDR3: CASSSEGGLATEAFF
V: TRBV6-4
J: TRBJ1-1
size: few
D: -

DNA: TGTGCCAGCAGCTTAGGATGGTCAGGGGGATCGAACACCGGGGAGCTGTTTTTT
CDR3: CASSLGWSGGSNTGELFF
V: TRBV7-9
J: TRBJ2-2
size: once
D: TRBD1

DNA: TGTGCCAGCAACCGGGGAAACTTGAACACTGAAGCTTTCTTT
CDR3: CASNRGNLNTEAFF
V: TRBV28
J: TRBJ1-1
size: -
D: -